The rows below give T cell receptor beta chains drawn from one sample of a study of CD8 T cells in Susac syndrome. TCRdb redid the calling of the immunoSEQ multiplex PCR reads with MiXCR, one entry per CDR3 protein. The repertoire holds 130,000 to 150,000 distinct CDR3 sequences, with roughly 94% as singletons. Material: CD4+ T cells from PBMCs. Receptor source: a human donor in good health. Both conserved end residues are part of each CDR3. Each record gives: J gene, clone size, D gene, V gene, CDR3 protein, CDR3 DNA. D genes are given only for firm matches. Some rows mark clone size as missing; the rest say once, few, many or name a class of expanded clone.

TRBJ1-2	.	.	TRBV10-3	CAISDQDTNYGYTF	TGTGCCATCAGTGACCAAGATACTAACTATGGCTACACCTTC
TRBJ2-7	.	.	TRBV14	CASSQVAGPNLVQYF	TGTGCCAGCAGCCAAGTAGCTGGCCCCAATTTGGTGCAGTACTTC
TRBJ1-2	.	TRBD1	TRBV10-3	CAISGTGEEYGYTF	TGTGCCATCAGTGGGACAGGGGAGGAGTATGGCTACACCTTC
TRBJ1-2	.	.	TRBV7-2	CASSSVRALGYTF	TGTGCCAGCAGCTCAGTGAGGGCCCTCGGCTACACCTTC
TRBJ2-1	once	.	TRBV5-1	CASSLTGGRGNEQFF	TGCGCCAGCAGCTTGACGGGGGGCCGGGGCAATGAGCAGTTCTTC
TRBJ2-7	.	TRBD1	TRBV25-1	CASKGDSPYEQYF	TGTGCCAGCAAAGGGGACAGTCCCTACGAGCAGTACTTC
TRBJ2-3	once	.	TRBV7-3	CASSLSAGRTDTQYF	TGTGCCAGCAGCTTAAGTGCAGGACGCACAGATACGCAGTATTTT
TRBJ2-5	.	TRBD1	TRBV10-3	CAIGDRGLGLETQYF	TGTGCCATCGGGGACAGGGGCCTAGGGTTGGAGACCCAGTACTTC
TRBJ2-5	.	TRBD1	TRBV25-1	CASRKTGGRETQYF	TGTGCCAGCAGGAAAACAGGGGGCCGTGAGACCCAGTACTTC
TRBJ2-5	.	.	TRBV11-2	CASSLGVRQETQYF	TGTGCCAGCAGCCTAGGGGTCCGACAAGAGACCCAGTACTTC